This TCR beta chain emerged from a study of a mutant IDH1 vaccine in newly diagnosed glioma. Whole-study results and caveats: Seemingly, top peripheral T cell clonotype changes bore no relation to pseudoprogression.

Profiling relied on immunoSEQ multiplex PCR, and the TCRdb table lists in-frame clones only, not all of them. The table shows 25,000 to 35,000 clones, with roughly 90% occurring only once. As regards this clone: Its antigen remains unidentified.

This CDR3 comprises 17 residues. Trimming cost V 4 bases and J 0 bases, with 13 bases left between them. Germline-derived CDR1 and CDR2 are MDHEN and SYDVKM. The time point denotes: week 23, last vaccination. Every vaccination contained 300 ug of the mutant IDH1 20-mer peptide and was paired with topical imiquimod. The material was PBMCs, obtained from a glioma patient whose treatment included an IDH1 peptide vaccine. The J gene is TRBJ2-6, the V gene TRBV28, with D maybe TRBD1 (6 bases). The receptor comes from a man in his forties with glioma. The DNA for the CDR3 is TGTGCCAGCAGTTCCCCACAGGGTTACTCTGGGGCCAACGTCCTGACTTTC. Protein sequence: CASSSPQGYSGANVLTF.